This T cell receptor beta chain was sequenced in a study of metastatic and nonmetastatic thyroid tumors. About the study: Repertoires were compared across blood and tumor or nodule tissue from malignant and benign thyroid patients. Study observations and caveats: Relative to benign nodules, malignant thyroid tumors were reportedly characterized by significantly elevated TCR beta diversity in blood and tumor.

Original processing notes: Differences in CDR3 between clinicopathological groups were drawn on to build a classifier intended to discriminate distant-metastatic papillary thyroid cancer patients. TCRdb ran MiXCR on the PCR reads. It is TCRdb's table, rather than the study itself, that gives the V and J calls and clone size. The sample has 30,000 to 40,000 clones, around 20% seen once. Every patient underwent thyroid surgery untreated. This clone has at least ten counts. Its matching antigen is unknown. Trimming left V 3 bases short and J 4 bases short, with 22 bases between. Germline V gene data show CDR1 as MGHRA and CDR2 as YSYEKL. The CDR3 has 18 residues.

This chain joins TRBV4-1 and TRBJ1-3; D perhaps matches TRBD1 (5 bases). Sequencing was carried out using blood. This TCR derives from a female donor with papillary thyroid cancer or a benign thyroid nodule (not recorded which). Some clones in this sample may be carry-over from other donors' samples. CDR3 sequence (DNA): TGCGCCAGCAGCCAGGGACCGGGACCCCTGGGACCCGGAAACACCATATATTTT. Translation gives CASSQGPGPLGPGNTIYF.